The present TCR beta chain was sequenced within a study of glioma-infiltrating T cells after dendritic cell vaccination. Study context: Patients had newly diagnosed or recurrent glioblastoma and received dendritic cell vaccines.

Only patients with spare fresh-frozen tumor and over two years of follow-up were included. Sequencing used immunoSEQ multiplex PCR; TCRdb keeps in-frame clones, though not all of them. This table holds approximately 82,000 clones, about 90% found once. This CDR3 contains 15 residues. Trimming at V came to 4 bases and at J to 9 bases, leaving 10 bases not matched to a gene. Germline-derived CDR1 and CDR2 are SGHDT and YYEEEE. The chain carries TRBV5-6 and TRBJ2-2, with 9 bases fitting TRBD1. This sample comprised blood, obtained before dendritic cell vaccination. This TCR came from a human donor with glioblastoma. The CDR3 loop is CASSPGQGAFRELFF. CDR3 nucleotide sequence: TGTGCCAGCAGCCCGGGACAGGGAGCGTTCAGGGAGCTGTTTTTT.